This T cell receptor (beta chain) was retrieved from a study of shared clonotypes between healthy human individuals. Study background: CD8 memory received one plate per donor, CD8 naive two, CD4 memory three and CD4 naive three.

Sequencing was performed with immunoSEQ multiplex PCR; in TCRdb, only in-frame clones are kept and a portion is missing. Among roughly 2,000,000 clones listed, about 95% were seen once. Notes on the study in general: Some clonotypes were shared by all four sorted-subset donors, while others were not shared. The non-shared ones had lower generation probabilities than the shared ones.

As concerns this clone: Its antigen remains unknown.

Terminally differentiated effector memory CD45RA+ cells were excluded by CCR7 positive selection of CD45RO-negative cells. Healthy and HIV-negative, the adult donors had no recent acute infections or vaccinations. The receptor was derived from a man aged 18 to 35 in good health. Sequencing input: naive CD8+ T cells sorted from blood.

The CDR3 sequence: CASRGGTSGGTDTQYF. The CDR3 nucleotides read TGTGCCAGCAGGGGTGGGACTAGCGGGGGCACAGATACGCAGTATTTT. J is TRBJ2-3 and V is TRBV19; 13 positions agree with TRBD2. V lost 9 bases and J lost 1; bases outside the gene matches: 7. Per germline, CDR1 LNHDA and CDR2 SQIVND (reference sequence). The CDR3 covers 16 residues. The full variable domain, in which reference TRBV19 and TRBJ2-3 provide the parts outside the CDR3, is DGGITQSPKYLFRKEGQNVTLSCEQNLNHDAMYWYRQDPGQGLRLIYYSQIVNDFQKGDIAEGYSVSREKKESFPLTVTSAQKNPTAFYLCASRGGTSGGTDTQYFGPGTRLTVL.